The 21 T cell receptor beta chains below come from one sample, sequenced in a study of Graves' ophthalmopathy and Graves' hyperthyroidism. Using RNA transcripts, the TCR beta CDR3 regions were amplified. In the first round, RT-PCR was carried out with HTBI primers, and a multiplex PCR formed the second round. TCRdb re-analysed the multiplex PCR reads in MiXCR, keeping a single row per CDR3 protein. Of 650,000 to 900,000 distinct CDR3 sequences listed, 35% to 50% are singletons. The sample consisted of peripheral blood. These receptors all stem from an adult man with Graves' ophthalmopathy.

This clonotype has ten or more counts. The rearrangement links TRBV20-1 to TRBJ1-1; perhaps TRBD1 as D (6 bases). The ends were cut back, 5 bases at V and 1 base at J, with 11 bases in the middle. Germline V gives CDR1 DFQATT, CDR2 SNEGSKA (reference sequence). The CDR3 length is 13 residues. In DNA form, the CDR3 reads TGCAGTGCTCCGAGACAGGCGAACACTGAAGCTTTCTTT. Translation: CSAPRQANTEAFF.

J is TRBJ1-5 and V is TRBV12-3 or TRBV12-4; a possible D gene is TRBD1 (5 bases). V dropped 6 bases and J dropped 0 bases, with 15 bases sitting between them. There are 16 residues in the CDR3. DNA for the CDR3: TGTGCCAGCAGAAAAAGTGGGGGGTATAGCAATCAGCCCCAGCATTTT. This sequence encodes CASRKSGGYSNQPQHF.

About this clonotype itself: This likely comes from a read error, as the CDR3 has no conserved phenylalanine or tryptophan at its end. CDR3 coding DNA: TGTGCCACCAGTAGCGGACGGCTGTACGAGCAGTACATC. Protein product: CATSSGRLYEQYI. This chain joins TRBV15 and TRBJ2-7; TRBD2 might be the D (6 bases). The V end was cut by 6 bases, the J end by 4 bases, with 13 bases between. The CDR3 contains 13 residues. Germline CDR1 is LNHNV and CDR2 is YYDKDF (reference sequence).

This clonotype was counted ten times or more. J is TRBJ2-3 and V is TRBV7-6; no firm D call. Germline V gene data show CDR1 as SGHVS and CDR2 as FNYEAQ. V was clipped by 1 base and J by 2 bases, with 7 bases between them. The CDR3 has 14 residues. CDR3 protein: CASSLDSSTDTQYF. In nucleotides, the CDR3 is TGTGCCAGCAGCTTAGATTCGTCCACAGATACGCAGTATTTT.

This chain uses TRBV25-1 with TRBJ2-5, with D possibly called TRBD1 or TRBD2 (6 bases each). Germline CDR1 MGHDK, CDR2 SYGVNS. The CDR3 loop spans 15 amino acids. Trimming shortened V by 11 bases and J by 5 bases, and 24 bases separated the two germline ends. CDR3 residues: CAWSMTGGLLETQYF. Written as DNA, the CDR3 is TGTGCCTGGAGTATGACAGGAGGGCTTCTGGAGACCCAGTACTTC.

This clonotype was observed a handful of times. The chain is built from TRBV7-9 and TRBJ2-5; D gene unclear. This CDR3 is 13 amino acids long. CDR1 and CDR2 from the germline V gene are SEHNR and FQNEAQ (reference sequence). Trimming shortened V by 5 bases and J by 5 bases, and 12 bases separated the two germline ends. The CDR3, as DNA: TGTGCCAGCAGCCCGGACCTGAGGGAGACCCAGTACTTC. Translating it yields CASSPDLRETQYF.

There are a few counts of this clonotype. The chain uses TRBV24-1 and TRBJ1-5; 9 bases fit TRBD1. After removal of 11 bases from V and 2 bases from J, the junction contained 12 bases not matched to a gene. The CDR3 length is 16 residues. Germline-derived CDR1 and CDR2 are KGHDR and SFDVKD. CDR3 region: CASSPGTGWRNQPQHF. Here the CDR3 DNA reads TGTGCCAGCTCACCGGGGACAGGGTGGCGCAATCAGCCCCAGCATTTT.

The chain employs TRBV25-1 and TRBJ2-2; the D is unclear. This CDR3 has 18 amino acids. CDR1 and CDR2 from the germline V gene are MGHDK and SYGVNS. With 5 bases removed from V and 1 base from J, the gap between germline ends came to 20 bases. In DNA, the CDR3 is TGTGCCAGCAGTTTAGTGCTGGGCATCAGCCGGAACACCGGGGAGCTGTTTTTT. It specifies CASSLVLGISRNTGELFF.

The rearrangement joins TRBV25-1 to TRBJ2-2; TRBD1 aligns across 9 bases. The trim removed 6 bases at V and 8 bases at J, leaving 13 bases unmatched. CDR3 length: 16 amino acids. Germline-derived CDR1 and CDR2 are MGHDK and SYGVNS. CDR3 DNA sequence: TGTGCCAGCAGCCATGCCGGGACAGGGATATCGGGGGAGCTGTTTTTT. Its translation: CASSHAGTGISGELFF.

This CDR3 reads CASSQVETYEQYF. The CDR3 DNA reads TGTGCCAGCAGCCAGGTCGAGACCTACGAGCAGTACTTC. The chain couples TRBV7-4 to TRBJ2-7, with D unresolved. Looked up from germline, CDR1 is SGHVT and CDR2 is SQSDAQ. Trimming pared 5 bases from V and 2 bases from J, leaving 10 bases between. The CDR3 is made up of 13 amino acids.

This clonotype was counted at least ten times. CDR3 in amino acids: CASSEYRYGYGYTF. As DNA, the CDR3 is TGTGCCAGCAGTGAATATAGATACGGCTATGGCTACACCTTC. The genes are TRBV25-1 and TRBJ1-2; D is unresolved. This CDR3 comprises 14 residues. Germline CDR1 is MGHDK and CDR2 is SYGVNS. V lost 0 bases, J lost 4 bases, and 9 bases lay in between.

This sequence joins TRBV2 and TRBJ2-7; tentatively, D is TRBD2 (5 bases). V dropped 6 bases and J dropped 2 bases, with 11 bases sitting between them. This CDR3 spans 13 amino acids. The germline CDR1 and CDR2 sequences are SNHLY and FYNNEI. DNA for the CDR3: TGTGCCAGCAGACCGGCCGGGGCCTACGAGCAGTACTTC. Translated, it gives CASRPAGAYEQYF.

The gene calls are TRBV12-3 or TRBV12-4 and TRBJ2-7; 8 bases fit TRBD1. The CDR3 contains 14 residues. The V and J ends lost 7 bases and 4 bases, in that order; junction bases with no gene match: 9. The CDR3 region is CASTRSGGSYEQYF. In DNA form, the CDR3 reads TGTGCCAGCACTCGTTCAGGGGGCTCTTACGAGCAGTACTTC.

The CDR3 DNA reads TGTGCCAGCAGTTTCGACAGGGGGGAGAATGAAAAACTGTTTTTT. Amino acid sequence: CASSFDRGENEKLFF. The chain has TRBV12-3 or TRBV12-4 and TRBJ1-4; TRBD1 agrees at 9 bases. CDR3 length: 15 residues. V lost 3 bases and J lost 5; bases outside the gene matches: 4.

This sequence joins TRBV29-1 and TRBJ2-7; D may correspond to TRBD1 or TRBD2 (5 bases each). V dropped 3 bases and J dropped 3 bases, with 18 bases sitting between them. Germline V gives CDR1 SQVTM, CDR2 ANQGSEA. The CDR3 covers 15 residues. CDR3 nucleotide sequence: TGCAGCGTTGAGGGGACGGGGATAGGGAACTACGAGCAGTACTTC. Encoded protein: CSVEGTGIGNYEQYF.

The chain combines TRBV20-1 with TRBJ1-5, with D perhaps matching TRBD1 (5 bases). Trimming removed 7 bases from V and 1 base from J, with 17 bases in between. This CDR3 spans 15 amino acids. Germline V gives CDR1 DFQATT, CDR2 SNEGSKA (reference sequence). DNA of the CDR3: TGCAGTGTGGGGTCAGGGCTGCGGAGCAATCAGCCCCAGCATTTT. It is translated as CSVGSGLRSNQPQHF.

This clonotype was detected many times. This chain uses TRBV15 with TRBJ1-2; TRBD1 matches 7 bases. Looked up from germline, CDR1 is LNHNV and CDR2 is YYDKDF (reference sequence). With 6 bases clipped from V and 6 bases from J, the junction kept 7 bases outside the gene matches. The CDR3 contains 13 residues. The CDR3 bases are TGTGCCACCAGGACGACAGGGTACGATGGCTACACCTTC. As protein: CATRTTGYDGYTF.

A word on this clonotype: One junction end does not reproduce the germline sequence, and a read error may be involved. The V and J genes are TRBV29-1 and TRBJ2-7; no definite D call. Germline CDR1 reads SQVTM; CDR2 reads ANQGSEA. The CDR3 is 12 amino acids. The chain's CDR3 is CSVEGQYNEQYF. CDR3 coding DNA: TGCAGCGTCGAAGGCCAGTACAATGAGCAGTACTTC.

The chain links TRBV29-1 to TRBJ1-2; 9 nucleotides agree with TRBD1. Germline CDR1 is SQVTM and CDR2 is ANQGSEA. The V and J ends lost 1 base and 6 bases, in that order; junction bases with no gene match: 6. CDR3 length equals 14 residues. The DNA for the CDR3 is TGCAGCGTTGAAGTCGGGGACAGGGAGCATGGCTACACCTTC. This gives the protein CSVEVGDREHGYTF.

This clonotype was counted a few times. The chain carries TRBV3-1 and TRBJ2-7; D is unclear. Trimming shortened V by 3 bases and J by 4 bases, and 10 bases separated the two germline ends. Germline-derived CDR1 and CDR2 are LGHDT and YNNKEL (reference sequence). The CDR3 length is 13 residues. CDR3 region: CASSHRLGYEQYF. CDR3 DNA sequence: TGTGCCAGCAGCCATCGGCTGGGATACGAGCAGTACTTC.

This clonotype was detected a few times. A much larger clone lies one base from this, so it may be a read error. The gene calls are TRBV2 and TRBJ1-4; a weak D match, TRBD1 (6 bases). V was pared by 3 bases and J by 10 bases, with 12 bases between. Germline CDR1 reads SNHLY; CDR2 reads FYNNEI. This CDR3 region has 13 residues. The CDR3 is CASSEGAGGKLFF. In nucleotides, the CDR3 is TGTGCCAGCAGTGAGGGGGCGGGGGGAAAACTGTTTTTT. Using reference TRBV2 and TRBJ1-4 for the parts outside the CDR3, the full variable domain is EPEVTQTPSHQVTQMGQEVILRCVPISNHLYFYWYRQILGQKVEFLVSFYNNEISEKSEIFDDQFSVERPDGSNFTLKIRSTKLEDSAMYFCASSEGAGGKLFFGSGTQLSVL.